What follows is one T cell receptor (beta chain) and its context. These data are taken from a study of blood T cell repertoires in COVID-19. On the study more broadly: Samples came from the United States, Italy and Spain, spanning acute and convalescent COVID-19.

Profiled with immunoSEQ multiplex PCR; TCRdb holds only in-frame clones, not every one. This table holds 45,000 to 55,000 clones, roughly 83% found once. Germline V lookup: CDR1 LNHDA, CDR2 SQIVND (reference sequence). The CDR3 is 14 amino acids. Trimming removed 7 bases at V and 0 bases at J, with 12 bases between. This sequence was found in a human donor in a cohort sampled during active COVID-19. Sequenced input: peripheral blood. The chain links TRBV19 to TRBJ1-1; D might be TRBD1 (5 bases). CDR3 in DNA: TGTGCCAGTAAGTCCGGCAGGGTGAACACTGAAGCTTTCTTT. Protein sequence: CASKSGRVNTEAFF.